Given below is one T cell receptor beta chain in context. Its target is not known. Regarding treatment: about 20 received Ad26.COV2.S at low or high dose, single or two shots; several received placebo; per-sample allocation not given. Sampling was done on day 63 after the first vaccine or placebo injection. This sample is part of a study of Ad26.COV2.S vaccination and SARS-CoV-2 variants. The study, taken as a whole, reports: Analyses that measured TCR breadth and depth may have underestimated total T cell responses.

Some clones are missing from TCRdb's copy, which holds only in-frame ones; the method was immunoSEQ multiplex PCR. The sample comprises roughly 250,000 clones, around 88% of which are singletons, and under 3% rests with the top ten. This sequence was found in a person aged 18-60 years who received the Ad26.COV2.S COVID-19 vaccine or a placebo. The sample consisted of peripheral blood, taken in a trial of Ad26.COV2.S vaccine versus placebo.

The CDR3, as DNA: TGCGCCAGCAGCCAAGATCCCAATCCGGCCCTGAACACTGAAGCTTTCTTT. Translation gives CASSQDPNPALNTEAFF. The chain couples TRBV4-3 to TRBJ1-1; the D is unclear. CDR1 and CDR2 (germline): LGHNA, YSLEER. This CDR3 is built from 17 residues. With 0 bases removed from V and 0 bases from J, the gap between germline ends came to 14 bases.